This T cell receptor beta chain was identified during a study of blood T cell repertoires in COVID-19. Turning to the study itself: T cells, B-cell-depleted T cells, or PBMCs supplied cDNA or gDNA.

Under the authors' procedure: Using reference gene primer amplification, nucleated cell counts were estimated. Produced via immunoSEQ multiplex PCR; TCRdb's table is partial and in-frame only. Clone size and V and J calls were adopted from that table, with D and trimming inferred from the DNA. This sample carries just over 300,000 clones, 70% to 90% of them seen once, and the ten largest clones take 2.2%. Ages ranged from about 18 to 89 years, with residence in more than 20 US areas. All recovered Cohort 3 donors got two negative PCRs, got clearance, or saw symptom resolution. Per the germline V gene, CDR1 is SGHTA and CDR2 is FQGTGA. The CDR3 consists of 15 residues. After removal of 3 bases from V and 3 bases from J, the junction contained 5 bases not matched to a gene.

The sequence came from a man aged 25-45 years who had recovered from COVID-19. The V and J genes are TRBV7-3 and TRBJ2-3; 8 nucleotides match TRBD2. Sample: PBMCs or T cells enriched from blood (not recorded which). The CDR3 sequence: CASSLGLVRTDTQYF. The CDR3 DNA reads TGTGCCAGCAGCTTGGGACTAGTGCGTACAGATACGCAGTATTTT. The full variable domain, with the rest looked up from reference TRBV7-3 and TRBJ2-3, is GAGVSQTPSNKVTEKGKYVELRCDPISGHTALYWYRQSLGQGPEFLIYFQGTGAADDSGLPNDRFFAVRPEGSVSTLKIQRTERGDSAVYLCASSLGLVRTDTQYFGPGTRLTVL.